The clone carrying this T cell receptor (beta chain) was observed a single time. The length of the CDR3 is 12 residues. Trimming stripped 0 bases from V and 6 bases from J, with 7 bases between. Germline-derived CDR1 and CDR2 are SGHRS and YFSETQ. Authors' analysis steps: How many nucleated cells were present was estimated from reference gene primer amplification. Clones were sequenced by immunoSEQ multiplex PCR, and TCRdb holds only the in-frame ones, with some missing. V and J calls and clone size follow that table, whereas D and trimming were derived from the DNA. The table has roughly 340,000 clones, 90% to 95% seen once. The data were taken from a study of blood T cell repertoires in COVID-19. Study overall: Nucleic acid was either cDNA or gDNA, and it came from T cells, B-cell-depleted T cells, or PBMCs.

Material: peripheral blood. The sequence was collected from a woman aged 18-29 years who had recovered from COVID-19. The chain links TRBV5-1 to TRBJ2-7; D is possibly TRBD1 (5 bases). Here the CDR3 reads CASSLAGLEQYV. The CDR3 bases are TGCGCCAGCAGCTTGGCAGGGCTCGAGCAGTACGTC.